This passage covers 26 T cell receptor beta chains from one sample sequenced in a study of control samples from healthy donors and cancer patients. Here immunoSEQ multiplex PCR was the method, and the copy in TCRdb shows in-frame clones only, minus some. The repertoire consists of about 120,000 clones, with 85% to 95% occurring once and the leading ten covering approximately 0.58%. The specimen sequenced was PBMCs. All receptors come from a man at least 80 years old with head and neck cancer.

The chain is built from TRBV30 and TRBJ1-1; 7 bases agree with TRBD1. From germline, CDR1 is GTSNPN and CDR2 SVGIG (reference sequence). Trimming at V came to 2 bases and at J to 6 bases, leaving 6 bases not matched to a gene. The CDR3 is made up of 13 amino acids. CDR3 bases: TGTGCCTGGAGTATGACAGGGCTATCTGAAGCTTTCTTT. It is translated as CAWSMTGLSEAFF.

The DNA for the CDR3 is TGTGCCACCAGTGATTCCCGACAGGGGTCAAGGGAGACCCAGTACTTC. This sequence encodes CATSDSRQGSRETQYF. This sequence joins TRBV24-1 and TRBJ2-5, with 8 bases that match TRBD1. The CDR3 has 16 residues. Germline V CDR1 and CDR2: KGHDR, SFDVKD. J was trimmed by 5 bases and V by 2 bases; bases with no gene match: 9.

CDR3 DNA: TGTGCCTGGAGTCGACAAATCTATGGCTACACCTTC. It specifies CAWSRQIYGYTF. The chain joins TRBV30 to TRBJ1-2, with no clear D. The CDR3 loop spans 12 amino acids. Trimming cost V 2 bases and J 4 bases, with 8 bases left between them. Per the germline V gene, CDR1 is GTSNPN and CDR2 is SVGIG (reference sequence).

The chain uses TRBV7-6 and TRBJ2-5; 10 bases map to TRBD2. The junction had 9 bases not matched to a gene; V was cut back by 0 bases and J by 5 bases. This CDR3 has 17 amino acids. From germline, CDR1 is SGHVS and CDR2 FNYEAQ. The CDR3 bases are TGTGCCAGCAGCTTAGCTGGGCTAGCGGGAGCCGGGGAGACCCAGTACTTC. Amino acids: CASSLAGLAGAGETQYF.

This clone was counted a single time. The chain's CDR3 is CASIGAGGFYEQYF. CDR3 coding DNA: TGTGCCAGCATTGGAGCAGGGGGTTTCTACGAGCAGTACTTC. The J gene is TRBJ2-7, the V gene TRBV28; 7 bases map to TRBD1. The CDR3 runs 14 residues. CDR1 and CDR2 (germline): MDHEN, SYDVKM. V dropped 7 bases and J dropped 3; count of bases not matched to a gene: 9.

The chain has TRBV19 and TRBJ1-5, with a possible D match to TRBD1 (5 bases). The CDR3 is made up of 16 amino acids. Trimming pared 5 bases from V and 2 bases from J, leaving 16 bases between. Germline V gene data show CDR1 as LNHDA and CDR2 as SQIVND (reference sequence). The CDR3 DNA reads TGTGCCAGTAGTTACGGGACTCAGCGTGGCAATCAGCCCCAGCATTTT. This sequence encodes CASSYGTQRGNQPQHF.

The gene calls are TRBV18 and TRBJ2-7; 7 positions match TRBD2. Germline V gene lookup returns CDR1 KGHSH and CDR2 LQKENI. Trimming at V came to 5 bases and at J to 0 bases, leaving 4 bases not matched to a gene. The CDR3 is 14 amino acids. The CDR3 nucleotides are TGTGCCAGCTCAGACCGGGACTACTCCTACGAGCAGTACTTC. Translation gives CASSDRDYSYEQYF.

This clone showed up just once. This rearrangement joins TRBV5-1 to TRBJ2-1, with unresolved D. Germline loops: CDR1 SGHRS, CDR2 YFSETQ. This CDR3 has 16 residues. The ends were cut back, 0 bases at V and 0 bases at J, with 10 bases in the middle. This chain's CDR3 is CASSLGEAVSYNEQFF. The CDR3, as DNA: TGCGCCAGCAGCTTGGGAGAGGCGGTCTCCTACAATGAGCAGTTCTTC.

As DNA, the CDR3 is TGCGCCAGCAGCTCAAGGGCGGGGAGCACAGATACGCAGTATTTT. Amino acid sequence: CASSSRAGSTDTQYF. V gene TRBV4-3 combines with J gene TRBJ2-3, with a weak D call TRBD2 (6 bases). Germline V gene data show CDR1 as LGHNA and CDR2 as YSLEER. With 5 bases removed from V and 0 bases from J, the gap between germline ends came to 12 bases. The CDR3 is 15 residues long.

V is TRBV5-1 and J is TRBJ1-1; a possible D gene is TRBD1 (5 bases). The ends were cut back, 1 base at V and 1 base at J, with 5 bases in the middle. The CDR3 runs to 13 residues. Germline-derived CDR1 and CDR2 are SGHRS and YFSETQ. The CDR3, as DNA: TGCGCCAGCAGCTTGACAGGGAACACTGAAGCTTTCTTT. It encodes CASSLTGNTEAFF.

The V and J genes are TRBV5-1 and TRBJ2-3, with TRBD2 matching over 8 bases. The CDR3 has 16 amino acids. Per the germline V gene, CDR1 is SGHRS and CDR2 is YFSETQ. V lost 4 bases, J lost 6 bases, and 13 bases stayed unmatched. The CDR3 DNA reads TGCGCCAGCAGCACCCTCGGGGGTAGCGGGGTGGATACGCAGTATTTT. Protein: CASSTLGGSGVDTQYF.

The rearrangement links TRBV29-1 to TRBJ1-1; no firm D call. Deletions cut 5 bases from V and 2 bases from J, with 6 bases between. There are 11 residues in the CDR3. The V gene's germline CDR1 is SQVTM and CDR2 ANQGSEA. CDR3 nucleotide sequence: TGCAGCGTTTCTCATAACACTGAAGCTTTCTTT. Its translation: CSVSHNTEAFF. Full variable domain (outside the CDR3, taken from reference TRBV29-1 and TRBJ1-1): SAVISQKPSRDICQRGTSLTIQCQVDSQVTMMFWYRQQPGQSLTLIATANQGSEATYESGFVIDKFPISRPNLTFSTLTVSNMSPEDSSIYLCSVSHNTEAFFGQGTRLTVV.

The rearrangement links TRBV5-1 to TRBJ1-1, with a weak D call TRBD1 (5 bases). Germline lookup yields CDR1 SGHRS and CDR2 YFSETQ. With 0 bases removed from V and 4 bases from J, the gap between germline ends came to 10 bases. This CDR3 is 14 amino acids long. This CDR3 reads CASSLGGLGTEAFF. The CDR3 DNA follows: TGCGCCAGCAGCTTGGGGGGACTGGGCACTGAAGCTTTCTTT.

The CDR3, as DNA: TGTGCCAGCAGGGGAAACAGGGATTTGAACACTGAAGCTTTCTTT. Translation gives CASRGNRDLNTEAFF. This sequence joins TRBV5-4 and TRBJ1-1; D might be TRBD1 (6 bases). Looked up from germline, CDR1 is SGHNT and CDR2 is YYREEE (reference sequence). Trimming stripped 5 bases from V and 0 bases from J, with 14 bases between. There are 15 residues in the CDR3.

Here the CDR3 DNA reads TGTGCCACCAGGCCGGGGTTGGGGACAGATACGCAGTATTTT. Its translation is CATRPGLGTDTQYF. J is TRBJ2-3 and V is TRBV18; a weak D match, TRBD2 (5 bases). CDR3 length equals 14 residues. Germline V lookup: CDR1 KGHSH, CDR2 LQKENI. With 10 bases removed from V and 3 bases from J, the gap between germline ends came to 17 bases.

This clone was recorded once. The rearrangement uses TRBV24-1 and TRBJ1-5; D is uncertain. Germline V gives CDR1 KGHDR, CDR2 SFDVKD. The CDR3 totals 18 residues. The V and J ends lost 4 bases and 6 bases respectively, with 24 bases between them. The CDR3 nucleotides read TGTGCCACCAGTGACGACCGCGAGGAGACATTCCAGTGTCAGCCCCAGCATTTT. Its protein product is CATSDDREETFQCQPQHF.

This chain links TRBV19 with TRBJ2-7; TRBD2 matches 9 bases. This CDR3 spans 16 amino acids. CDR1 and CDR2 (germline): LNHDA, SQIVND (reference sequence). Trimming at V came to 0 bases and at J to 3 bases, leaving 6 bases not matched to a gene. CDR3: CASSIDASGMLYEQYF. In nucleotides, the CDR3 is TGTGCCAGTAGTATAGACGCTAGCGGGATGCTCTACGAGCAGTACTTC.

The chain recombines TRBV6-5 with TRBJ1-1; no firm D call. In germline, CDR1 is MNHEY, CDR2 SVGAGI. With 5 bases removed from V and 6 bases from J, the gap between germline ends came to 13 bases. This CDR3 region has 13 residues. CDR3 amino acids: CASSLPRTAEAFF. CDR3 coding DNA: TGTGCCAGCAGTCTCCCCCGCACGGCTGAAGCTTTCTTT.

The CDR3 is CASSLDVRVSSYEQYF. CDR3 DNA: TGTGCCAGCAGCTTAGATGTCCGGGTAAGCTCCTACGAGCAGTACTTC. This chain connects TRBV7-2 to TRBJ2-7; D gene ambiguous. In germline, CDR1 is SGHTA, CDR2 FQGNSA. V was trimmed by 1 base and J by 0 bases, leaving 13 bases between them. The CDR3 length is 16 residues.

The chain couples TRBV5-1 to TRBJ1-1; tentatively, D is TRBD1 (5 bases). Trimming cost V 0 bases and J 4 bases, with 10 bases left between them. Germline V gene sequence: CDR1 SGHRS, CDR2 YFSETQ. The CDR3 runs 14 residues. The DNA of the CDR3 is TGCGCCAGCAGCTTGGCCCCAGGGACCACTGAAGCTTTCTTT. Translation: CASSLAPGTTEAFF.

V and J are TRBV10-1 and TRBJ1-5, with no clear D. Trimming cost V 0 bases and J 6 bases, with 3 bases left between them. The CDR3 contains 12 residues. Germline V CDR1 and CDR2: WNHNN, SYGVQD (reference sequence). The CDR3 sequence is CASSESFQPQHF. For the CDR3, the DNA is TGCGCCAGCAGTGAGTCGTTTCAGCCCCAGCATTTT.

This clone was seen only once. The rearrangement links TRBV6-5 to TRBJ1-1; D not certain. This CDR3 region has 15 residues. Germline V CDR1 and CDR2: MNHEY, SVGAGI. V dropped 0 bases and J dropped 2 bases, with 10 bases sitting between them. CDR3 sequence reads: CASSYSRAPNTEAFF. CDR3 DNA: TGTGCCAGCAGTTACTCCCGGGCACCCAACACTGAAGCTTTCTTT.

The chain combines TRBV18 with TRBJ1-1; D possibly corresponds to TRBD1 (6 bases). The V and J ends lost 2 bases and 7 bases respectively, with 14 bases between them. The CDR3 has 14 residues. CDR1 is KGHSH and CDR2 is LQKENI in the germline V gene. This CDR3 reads CASSPRQVPGEAFF. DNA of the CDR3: TGTGCCAGCTCACCAAGACAGGTCCCAGGTGAAGCTTTCTTT.

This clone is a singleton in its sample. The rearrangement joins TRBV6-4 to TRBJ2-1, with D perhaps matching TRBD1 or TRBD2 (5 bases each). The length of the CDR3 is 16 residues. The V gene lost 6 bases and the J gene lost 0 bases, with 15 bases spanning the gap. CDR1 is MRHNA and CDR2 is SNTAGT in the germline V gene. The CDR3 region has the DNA TGTGCCAGCAGCCACCTAATTGGGGGCTCCTACAATGAGCAGTTCTTC. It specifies CASSHLIGGSYNEQFF.

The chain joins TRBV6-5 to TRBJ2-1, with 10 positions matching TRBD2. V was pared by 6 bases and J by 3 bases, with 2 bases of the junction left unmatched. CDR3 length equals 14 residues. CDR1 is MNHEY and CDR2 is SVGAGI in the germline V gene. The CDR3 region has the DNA TGTGCCAGCAGCGAGCGGGGGGGCTACAATGAGCAGTTCTTC. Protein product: CASSERGGYNEQFF.

CDR3 bases: TGTGCCTGGAGTAGACCGGGACAGCGAGGAAATGAGCAGTTCTTC. Translation: CAWSRPGQRGNEQFF. The chain links TRBV30 to TRBJ2-1; 7 bases map to TRBD1. This CDR3 is built from 15 residues. Trimming at V came to 2 bases and at J to 7 bases, leaving 11 bases not matched to a gene. Germline V gene data show CDR1 as GTSNPN and CDR2 as SVGIG (reference sequence).